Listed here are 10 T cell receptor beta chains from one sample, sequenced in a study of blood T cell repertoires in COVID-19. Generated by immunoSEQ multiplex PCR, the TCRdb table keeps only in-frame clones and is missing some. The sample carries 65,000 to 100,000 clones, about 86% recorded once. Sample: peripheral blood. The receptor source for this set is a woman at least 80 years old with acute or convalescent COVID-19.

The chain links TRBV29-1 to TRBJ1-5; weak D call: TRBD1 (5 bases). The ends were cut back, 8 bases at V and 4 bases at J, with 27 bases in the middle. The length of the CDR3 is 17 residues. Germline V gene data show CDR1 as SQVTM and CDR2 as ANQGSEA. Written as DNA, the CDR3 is TGCAGCCTCCTCCCAACGGGACTCACAGTTTTAAATCAGCCCCAGCATTTT. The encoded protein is CSLLPTGLTVLNQPQHF.

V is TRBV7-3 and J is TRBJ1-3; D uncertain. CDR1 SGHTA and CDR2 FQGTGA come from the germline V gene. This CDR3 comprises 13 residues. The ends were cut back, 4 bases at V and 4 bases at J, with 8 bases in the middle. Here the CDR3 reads CASSSSRGNTIYF. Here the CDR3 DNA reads TGTGCCAGCAGCTCCTCCAGGGGAAACACCATATATTTT. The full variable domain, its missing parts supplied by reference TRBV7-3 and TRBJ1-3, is GAGVSQTPSNKVTEKGKYVELRCDPISGHTALYWYRQSLGQGPEFLIYFQGTGAADDSGLPNDRFFAVRPEGSVSTLKIQRTERGDSAVYLCASSSSRGNTIYFGEGSWLTVV.

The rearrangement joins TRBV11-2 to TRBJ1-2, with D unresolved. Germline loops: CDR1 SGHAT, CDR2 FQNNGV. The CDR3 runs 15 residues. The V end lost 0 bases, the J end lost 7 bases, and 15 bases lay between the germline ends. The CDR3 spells CASSLDGPRRGGYTF. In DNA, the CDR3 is TGTGCCAGCAGCTTAGATGGTCCGCGGCGGGGTGGCTACACCTTC.

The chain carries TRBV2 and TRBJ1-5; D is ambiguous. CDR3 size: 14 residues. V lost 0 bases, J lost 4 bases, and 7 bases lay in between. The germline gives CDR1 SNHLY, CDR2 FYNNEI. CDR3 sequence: CASSEASRNQPQHF. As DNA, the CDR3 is TGTGCCAGCAGTGAAGCAAGCAGGAATCAGCCCCAGCATTTT.

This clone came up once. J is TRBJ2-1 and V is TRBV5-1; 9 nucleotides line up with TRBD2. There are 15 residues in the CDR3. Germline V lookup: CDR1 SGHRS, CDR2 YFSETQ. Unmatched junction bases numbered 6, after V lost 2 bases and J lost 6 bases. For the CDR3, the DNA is TGCGCCAGCAGCTTTATAGCGGGAGCGCCCAATGAGCAGTTCTTC. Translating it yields CASSFIAGAPNEQFF.

This CDR3 reads CASSSGAPSYEQYF. The CDR3 DNA reads TGTGCCAGCAGCTCTGGAGCCCCTAGCTACGAGCAGTACTTC. This rearrangement joins TRBV5-4 to TRBJ2-7, with D uncertain. V was cut by 3 bases and J by 3 bases, with 13 bases left in between. This CDR3 comprises 14 residues. Germline V gene sequence: CDR1 SGHNT, CDR2 YYREEE (reference sequence).

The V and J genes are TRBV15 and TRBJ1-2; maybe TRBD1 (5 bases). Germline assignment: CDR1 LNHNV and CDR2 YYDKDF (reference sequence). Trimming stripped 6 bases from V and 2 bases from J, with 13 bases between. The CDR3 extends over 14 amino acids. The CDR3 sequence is CATSSLGENYGYTF. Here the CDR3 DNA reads TGTGCCACCAGTTCATTAGGGGAAAACTATGGCTACACCTTC.

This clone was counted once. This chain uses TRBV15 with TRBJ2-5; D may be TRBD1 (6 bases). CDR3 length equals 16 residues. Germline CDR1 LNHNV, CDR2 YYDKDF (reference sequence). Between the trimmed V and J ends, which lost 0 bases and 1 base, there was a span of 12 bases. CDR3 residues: CATSRDTGRGQETQYF. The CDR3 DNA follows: TGTGCCACCAGCAGAGATACGGGCAGGGGCCAAGAGACCCAGTACTTC.

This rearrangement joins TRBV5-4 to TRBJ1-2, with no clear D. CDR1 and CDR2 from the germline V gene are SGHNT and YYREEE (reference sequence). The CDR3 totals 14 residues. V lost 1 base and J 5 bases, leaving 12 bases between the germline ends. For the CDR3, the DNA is TGTGCCAGCAGCTTGCCGGAGCCGCATTATGGCTACACCTTC. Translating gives CASSLPEPHYGYTF.

The CDR3 region has the DNA TGTGCCAGCAGCCAGGGAATACGTCTGGGAGGCATCACAGATACGCAGTATTTT. Its protein is CASSQGIRLGGITDTQYF. The chain links TRBV7-9 to TRBJ2-3; D is possibly TRBD2 (6 bases). Germline V lookup: CDR1 SEHNR, CDR2 FQNEAQ (reference sequence). The CDR3 loop spans 18 amino acids. The V gene lost 5 bases and the J gene lost 2 bases, with 23 bases spanning the gap.